The present entry profiles one TCR beta chain with its context. Measured with immunoSEQ multiplex PCR; TCRdb has only the in-frame clones, and not every one. The sample consists of a few hundred thousand clones, around 83% of them appearing once. V shed 8 bases and J shed 6 bases, with 13 bases lying between them. The CDR3 has 13 amino acids. Germline CDR1 is MDHEN and CDR2 is SYDVKM. The data derive from a study of blood T cell repertoires in COVID-19. Turning to the study itself: T cells, B-cell-depleted T cells, or PBMCs supplied cDNA or gDNA.

The source material was peripheral blood. V gene TRBV28 combines with J gene TRBJ1-4; no firm D call. The receptor comes from a woman aged 45-60 years with COVID-19, enrolled during active disease. CDR3 DNA sequence: TGTGCCAGCCTTTTGAAGGGAGATGAAAAACTGTTTTTT. Its translation: CASLLKGDEKLFF.